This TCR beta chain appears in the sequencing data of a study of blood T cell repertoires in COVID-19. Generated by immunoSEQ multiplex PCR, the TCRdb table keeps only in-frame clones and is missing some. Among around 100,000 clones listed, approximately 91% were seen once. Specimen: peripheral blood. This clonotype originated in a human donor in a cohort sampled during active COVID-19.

For the CDR3, the DNA is TGTGCCAGCAGTTTATTGGCTCTTGGAAACACCATATATTTT. Protein: CASSLLALGNTIYF. The chain links TRBV28 to TRBJ1-3; D is ambiguous. Germline-derived CDR1 and CDR2 are MDHEN and SYDVKM. Deletions cut 1 base from V and 3 bases from J, with 7 bases between. The CDR3 totals 14 residues.